The entry that follows covers one T cell receptor (beta chain) sequence. What antigen it recognizes has not been identified. Base-call qualities are not available, and no considerably larger clone is one nucleotide away. Spanning cysteine to phenylalanine, the CDR3 consists of 15 amino acids. The DNA shown is the 45-base CDR3, in frame from base 1. Trimming removed 7 bases from V and 5 bases from J; the gene matches leave 13 bases unexplained. Via the germline V gene, CDR1 is LGHNT and CDR2 FRNRAP. TCRbeta CDR3 regions were amplified from genomic DNA using the immunoSEQ Assay, a bias-controlled multiplex PCR. The original methods were these. Nucleated cell counts per sample were estimated from amplification of reference gene primers within the assay. To quantify the absolute abundance of each unique TCRbeta CDR3 rearrangement, sequence reads were collapsed and filtered. For each sample, productive Simpson clonality was calculated as the square root of Simpson's diversity index across productive rearrangements. TCRdb limited this immuneACCESS table to in-frame rearrangements with V and J called. A share of clones is missing; checked studies link under half to unresolved V genes, and the rest is unexplained. The V and J calls and clone size are taken from that table; D and trimming were inferred from the DNA. The sample table contains 180,000 or so clones; only one count was recorded for about 89% of them. Jointly, the top ten make up approximately 6.7% of the sample.

This sample stems from a study of blood T cell repertoires in COVID-19 (dated by TCRdb to the early 2020s). With regard to the full study: Collaborator samples came from the United States, Italy and Spain and covered acute and convalescent phases of COVID-19. The material from the prospective study consisted of cDNA or gDNA derived from T cells, B-cell-depleted T cells, or PBMCs. Deeply sampled blood TCRbeta repertoires from subjects exposed to, actively infected with, or recovered from COVID-19 were included in the dataset. The repertoires were released in a freely available public database meant as a resource for research on the immune response to SARS-CoV-2. Samples came from the ongoing ImmuneRACE study (first 160 participants) plus 1,254 subjects from 6 global collaborators. Sample metadata almost always included a de-identified subject ID, COVID-19 status, age in years and sex. Where available, HLA class I and class II types were obtained from metadata supplied by the sample provider rather than from assay-based typing.

Broad study findings and their caveats: Clinical and demographic metadata were provided uncurated, with the amount varying by source and participant.

The collaborating institutions used their own protocols to collect whole blood in K2EDTA tubes. For TCRbeta analysis, collaborator samples were shipped as frozen whole blood, as isolated PBMCs, or as DNA extracted from either sample type. Sequenced material: peripheral blood. Rearrangement joined TRBV12-5 to TRBJ1-2, with 7 bases in between that match TRBD1. This receptor was identified in a man aged 40-49 years with acute or convalescent COVID-19. The CDR3: CASARRGGPQYGYTF. The sequenced DNA: TGTGCTAGTGCCCGCCGAGGGGGCCCCCAGTATGGCTACACCTTC.